This T cell receptor (beta chain) was retrieved from a study of beta chain features in type 1 diabetes. The CDR3 sequence is 15 residues long. V was shortened by 1 base and J by 4 bases, with 11 bases between the two germline ends. Germline V CDR1 and CDR2: LNHNV, YYDKDF (reference sequence). Broader study findings: TCRB CDR3 length was moderately but significantly reduced in all four CD4+ subsets of Type 1 diabetes patients. VDJ junctions from patients with type 1 diabetes contained fewer insertions and more deletions.

Expressed TCRB transcripts got sequenced, as all isolated RNA was reverse transcribed. The table came from immunoSEQ multiplex PCR; TCRdb's copy has only in-frame clones and leaves some out. Seen here are 300,000 to 400,000 clones, roughly 14% observed once, and the top ten hold about 0.016%. Sorted populations all had greater than 95% purity. For this clone: Its antigen is unidentified.

Sequenced: naive CD4+ T cells from blood. This chain links TRBV15 with TRBJ1-5; no reliable D call. The sequence was obtained from a woman aged 18-35 years with type 1 diabetes. The CDR3 reads CATSRALTGNQPQHF. The CDR3 region has the DNA TGTGCCACCAGCAGAGCTCTCACCGGGAATCAGCCCCAGCATTTT.